Included here is one T cell receptor beta chain sequence, with context. Its antigen is as yet unknown. Using immunoSEQ multiplex PCR, the repertoire was profiled, and TCRdb retains in-frame clones only, with some absent. This sample has roughly 140,000 clones, with less than 80% found just once. Relapse was seen in all patients after autologous stem cell transplantation, and brentuximab vedotin exposure was variable. The data derive from a study of PD-1 blockade in classical Hodgkin lymphoma. Broader study findings: There was a significant rise in CD4+ TCR diversity by C4D1, with no such rise for CD8+.

Trimming at V came to 3 bases and at J to 3 bases, leaving 1 base not matched to a gene. Germline-derived CDR1 and CDR2 are MRHNA and SNTAGT. This CDR3 spans 14 amino acids. The genes are TRBV6-4 and TRBJ2-4, with 8 bases lining up with TRBD1. Sample: peripheral blood mononuclear cells (PBMCs), taken before the second cycle of nivolumab. This TCR came from a human donor with classical Hodgkin lymphoma. The CDR3 DNA sequence: TGTGCCAGCAGTGATACAGGGGGCAAAAACATTCAGTACTTC. Protein sequence: CASSDTGGKNIQYF.